This TCR beta chain was retrieved from a study of T cells after posttransplantation cyclophosphamide. Only in-frame clones appear in the TCRdb table, and some are missing; sequencing was by immunoSEQ multiplex PCR. This table has 15,000 to 20,000 clones, over 70% appearing once. A marrow graft followed busulfan-fludarabine conditioning, with cyclophosphamide on days +3 and +4. The V end was cut by 2 bases, the J end by 0 bases, with 12 bases between. The CDR3 covers 16 residues. Germline-derived CDR1 and CDR2 are SGHDT and YYEEEE. This TCR was recovered from a male patient younger than 45 who received an allogeneic stem cell transplant from a related donor, was CMV-positive, and had acute GVHD only. Some T cells may be transferred from the graft donor. The input for sequencing was PBMCs, taken after an allogeneic stem cell transplant with post-transplant cyclophosphamide. The rearrangement uses TRBV5-6 and TRBJ2-4; D gene unclear. In DNA form, the CDR3 reads TGTGCCAGCAGCTTCGCAGGAACACTAGCCAAAAACATTCAGTACTTC. It specifies CASSFAGTLAKNIQYF.